The 32 T cell receptor beta chains given below trace back to one sample, sequenced in a study of CD8 T cells in Susac syndrome. RNA amounts of roughly 0.45 to 1 ug underwent reverse transcription with random hexamers. From the immunoSEQ multiplex PCR reads, TCRdb called clonotypes with MiXCR, one entry per CDR3 protein. In the table there are about 180,000 distinct CDR3 sequences, over 90% of which are singletons. The sample consisted of CD4+ T cells from PBMCs. These receptors were taken from a human donor with Susac syndrome.

V and J are TRBV25-1 and TRBJ1-2; D may be TRBD1 (6 bases). With 4 bases removed from V and 4 bases from J, the gap between germline ends came to 13 bases. This CDR3 region has 14 residues. Per the germline V gene, CDR1 is MGHDK and CDR2 is SYGVNS. The CDR3 DNA reads TGTGCCAGCAGTGCCGGGACATTCTTCTATGGCTACACCTTC. Encoded protein: CASSAGTFFYGYTF.

V and J are TRBV28 and TRBJ2-3, with 9 positions matching TRBD1. J lost 4 bases, V lost 5 bases, and 7 bases had no gene match. CDR3 size: 15 residues. Germline V gene lookup returns CDR1 MDHEN and CDR2 SYDVKM. CDR3 sequence reads: CASSGTGGAADTQYF. The CDR3 nucleotides read TGTGCCAGCAGTGGAACAGGGGGCGCCGCAGATACGCAGTATTTT.

The CDR3 region has the DNA TGTGCCAGTAGCGGGAGGCGCTACAATGAGCAGTTCTTC. This encodes CASSGRRYNEQFF. This chain links TRBV28 with TRBJ2-1, with TRBD2 identical over 10 bases. The CDR3 totals 13 residues. V lost 9 bases to trimming and J lost 3 bases; unmatched junction nucleotides: 2. Germline assignment: CDR1 MDHEN and CDR2 SYDVKM.

The chain is built from TRBV6-2 or TRBV6-3 and TRBJ2-7; D could derive from TRBD1 or TRBD2 (5 bases each). This CDR3 has 14 residues. V was clipped by 10 bases and J by 7 bases, with 23 bases between them. CDR1 and CDR2 from the germline V gene are MNHEY and SVGEGT. The CDR3 DNA follows: TGTGCCACGGGGCGGGCGGATACTGATGGGGAGCAGTACTTC. This translates into CATGRADTDGEQYF.

The chain employs TRBV20-1 and TRBJ2-2, with 11 bases aligning to TRBD2. This CDR3 has 15 amino acids. V lost 3 bases and J lost 4; bases outside the gene matches: 4. In germline, CDR1 is DFQATT, CDR2 SNEGSKA (reference sequence). CDR3: CSARTSGALTGELFF. The CDR3 bases are TGCAGTGCTAGGACTAGCGGGGCCCTCACCGGGGAGCTGTTTTTT.

This clonotype was picked up a small number of times. Germline is not matched at one junction end, which may reflect a read error. The V call is TRBV14, the J call TRBJ1-6; D perhaps matches TRBD1 (5 bases). The CDR3 loop spans 13 amino acids. Germline CDR1 SGHDN, CDR2 FVKESK. This chain's CDR3 is CASSPLTVSPLHF. CDR3 DNA: TGTGCCAGCAGCCCGCTGACAGTTTCACCCCTCCATTTT. Full variable domain (rest looked up from reference TRBV14 and TRBJ1-6): EAGVTQFPSHSVIEKGQTVTLRCDPISGHDNLYWYRRVMGKEIKFLLHFVKESKQDESGMPNNRFLAERTGGTYSTLKVQPAELEDSGVYFCASSPLTVSPLHFGNGTRLTVT.

The genes are TRBV12-3 or TRBV12-4 and TRBJ2-1; D is unresolved. This CDR3 is 16 amino acids long. Trimming cost V 4 bases and J 0 bases, with 13 bases left between them. CDR3 nucleotide sequence: TGTGCCAGCAGTTCTCCCTTCTGGTCCTCCTACAATGAGCAGTTCTTC. Translating it yields CASSSPFWSSYNEQFF.

The rearrangement links TRBV6-2 or TRBV6-3 to TRBJ2-1, with D maybe TRBD2 (6 bases). Trimming removed 1 base at V and 8 bases at J, with 18 bases between. The V gene's germline CDR1 is MNHEY and CDR2 SVGEGT. The CDR3 totals 16 residues. The CDR3 DNA sequence: TGTGCCAGCAGTTACTACGAGGGACTCCCAGACCATGAGCAGTTCTTC. The encoded protein is CASSYYEGLPDHEQFF.

This rearrangement joins TRBV19 to TRBJ1-4; D is perhaps TRBD1 (6 bases). V was pared by 10 bases and J by 1 base, with 7 bases between. Germline values: CDR1 LNHDA, CDR2 SQIVND (reference sequence). The length of the CDR3 is 12 residues. The CDR3 spells CATQGTNEKLFF. The CDR3 region has the DNA TGTGCCACACAGGGAACTAATGAAAAACTGTTTTTT. The complete variable domain, with remaining parts taken from reference TRBV19 and TRBJ1-4, reads DGGITQSPKYLFRKEGQNVTLSCEQNLNHDAMYWYRQDPGQGLRLIYYSQIVNDFQKGDIAEGYSVSREKKESFPLTVTSAQKNPTAFYLCATQGTNEKLFFGSGTQLSVL.

The rearrangement links TRBV20-1 to TRBJ2-2, with 11 bases aligning to TRBD1. This CDR3 region has 14 residues. V was clipped by 6 bases and J by 6 bases; unmatched bases: 6. The germline CDR1 and CDR2 sequences are DFQATT and SNEGSKA (reference sequence). CDR3 in DNA: TGCAGTGCCCCAGGGACAGGGGGTTCCGGGGAGCTGTTTTTT. Translated, it gives CSAPGTGGSGELFF.

The CDR3 reads CSARAPHRVTDTQYF. CDR3 DNA: TGCAGTGCTAGAGCCCCCCACAGGGTAACAGATACGCAGTATTTT. The gene calls are TRBV20-1 and TRBJ2-3, with D possibly matching TRBD1 (6 bases). CDR1 is DFQATT, CDR2 SNEGSKA, per germline (reference sequence). The CDR3 is 15 residues long. Trimming shortened V by 1 base and J by 3 bases, and 14 bases separated the two germline ends.

The rearrangement joins TRBV5-4 to TRBJ1-1, with TRBD1 matching 7 bases. The CDR3 has 13 amino acids. CDR1 and CDR2 (germline): SGHNT, YYREEE (reference sequence). With 5 bases clipped from V and 3 bases from J, the junction kept 4 bases outside the gene matches. The CDR3 DNA reads TGTGCCAGCAGTCGGACAGGCTACACTGAAGCTTTCTTT. This translates into CASSRTGYTEAFF.

This clonotype was picked up one time. This sequence joins TRBV12-3 or TRBV12-4 and TRBJ2-5; 7 bases map to TRBD2. The CDR3 is made up of 13 amino acids. The ends lost 3 bases at V and 5 bases at J; junction bases unmatched: 3. The CDR3: CASSFWGGETQYF. CDR3 in DNA: TGTGCCAGCAGTTTCTGGGGGGGGGAGACCCAGTACTTC.

This clonotype was observed a single time. This chain links TRBV18 with TRBJ2-6, with TRBD1 matching over 7 bases. The CDR3 has 16 residues. After removal of 4 bases from V and 0 bases from J, the junction contained 3 bases not matched to a gene. CDR1 and CDR2 (germline): KGHSH, LQKENI. The CDR3 DNA is TGTGCCAGCTCACTACGACAGGGCTCTGGGGCCAACGTCCTGACTTTC. Translating gives CASSLRQGSGANVLTF.

This clonotype was observed a single time. V usage is TRBV2 and J usage is TRBJ2-7; 8 bases map to TRBD1. The V segment lost 4 bases and the J segment 3 bases; nucleotides outside the gene matches: 2. CDR1 SNHLY and CDR2 FYNNEI come from the germline V gene. This CDR3 has 13 residues. The CDR3 DNA follows: TGTGCCAGCAGTGTGGACAGGGACTACGAGCAGTACTTC. Translation gives CASSVDRDYEQYF.

This sequence joins TRBV3-1 and TRBJ2-1, with D unclear. V was pared by 4 bases and J by 8 bases, with 18 bases between. The CDR3 has 15 residues. CDR1 is LGHDT, CDR2 YNNKEL, per germline (reference sequence). CDR3 sequence (DNA): TGTGCCAGCAGCCGATTTAGGGATTGGAAGGATGAGCAGTTCTTC. Its protein is CASSRFRDWKDEQFF.

The gene calls are TRBV7-9 and TRBJ1-4, with 7 positions matching TRBD1. Germline loops: CDR1 SEHNR, CDR2 FQNEAQ (reference sequence). CDR3 length: 15 amino acids. V lost 2 bases, J lost 7 bases, and 7 bases stayed unmatched. CDR3 nucleotides: TGTGCCAGCAGCTTAAGGTCGACAGGGAGTGAAAAACTGTTTTTT. Its translation is CASSLRSTGSEKLFF.

J is TRBJ2-3 and V is TRBV18; D is uncertain. The CDR3 covers 14 residues. CDR1 is KGHSH, CDR2 LQKENI, per germline. Trimming left V 3 bases short and J 1 base short, with 8 bases between. CDR3 amino acids: CASSPYEGTDTQYF. The DNA for the CDR3 is TGTGCCAGCTCACCGTACGAAGGCACAGATACGCAGTATTTT.

The chain uses TRBV7-9 and TRBJ2-2; D gene unclear. Trimming removed 0 bases from V and 6 bases from J, with 11 bases in between. There are 15 residues in the CDR3. Germline assignment: CDR1 SEHNR and CDR2 FQNEAQ (reference sequence). CDR3 amino acids: CASSLASVVAGELFF. CDR3 in DNA: TGTGCCAGCAGCTTAGCGTCCGTGGTTGCCGGGGAGCTGTTTTTT.

V usage is TRBV28 and J usage is TRBJ2-7, with 7 nucleotides matching TRBD1. Germline V gene lookup returns CDR1 MDHEN and CDR2 SYDVKM. V gave up 3 bases and J gave up 1 base; unmatched junction bases: 6. CDR3 length: 15 residues. CDR3 DNA: TGTGCCAGCAGTTTCCCTGACAGGGCGTCCTACGAGCAGTACTTC. It yields the protein CASSFPDRASYEQYF.

V and J are TRBV19 and TRBJ1-1; maybe TRBD1 (5 bases). The length of the CDR3 is 14 residues. Germline assignment: CDR1 LNHDA and CDR2 SQIVND (reference sequence). Trimming took off 5 bases at V and 3 bases at J, with 13 bases between the two ends. The CDR3 DNA follows: TGTGCCAGTAGTCGAATGGCGGGGGACACTGAAGCTTTCTTT. Protein product: CASSRMAGDTEAFF.

This clonotype has just one count. J is TRBJ1-1 and V is TRBV7-2, with D unclear. Trimming stripped 4 bases from V and 4 bases from J, with 16 bases between. CDR3 length: 15 residues. Germline V lookup: CDR1 SGHTA, CDR2 FQGNSA. The CDR3 nucleotides read TGTGCCAGCAGCTCCTTCGAGGGTATAGGCACTGAAGCTTTCTTT. Translation gives CASSSFEGIGTEAFF.

The rearrangement links TRBV19 to TRBJ2-3; the match to TRBD2 covers 7 bases. The CDR3 runs 14 residues. Trimming removed 5 bases from V and 2 bases from J; junction bases left unmatched: 4. The germline V gene encodes CDR1 LNHDA and CDR2 SQIVND (reference sequence). CDR3 sequence reads: CASSAGDPTDTQYF. CDR3 sequence (DNA): TGTGCCAGTAGTGCGGGAGACCCCACAGATACGCAGTATTTT.

V is TRBV24-1 and J is TRBJ2-1; 13 bases fit TRBD2. Germline-derived CDR1 and CDR2 are KGHDR and SFDVKD. This CDR3 comprises 14 residues. The ends lost 7 bases at V and 6 bases at J; junction bases unmatched: 2. The CDR3 sequence: CATSRLAGGNEQFF. The DNA of the CDR3 is TGTGCCACCAGCCGACTAGCGGGAGGCAATGAGCAGTTCTTC.

V gene TRBV29-1 combines with J gene TRBJ2-5; D not certain. The V end was cut by 2 bases, the J end by 3 bases, with 4 bases between. This CDR3 contains 11 residues. The germline CDR1 and CDR2 sequences are SQVTM and ANQGSEA. The CDR3 reads CSVEPEETQYF. The CDR3, as DNA: TGCAGCGTTGAACCAGAAGAGACCCAGTACTTC.

The genes are TRBV30 and TRBJ1-2; maybe TRBD1 (6 bases). The germline gives CDR1 GTSNPN, CDR2 SVGIG (reference sequence). The CDR3 runs to 14 residues. Trimming left V 1 base short and J 3 bases short, with 12 bases between. This CDR3 reads CAWSEGGLYYGYTF. Here the CDR3 DNA reads TGTGCCTGGAGTGAAGGGGGGCTGTACTATGGCTACACCTTC.

The CDR3 coding sequence is TGCAGTGCTAGAGCAGTCATGAACACTGAAGCTTTCTTT. As protein: CSARAVMNTEAFF. The chain couples TRBV20-1 to TRBJ1-1; no definite D call. Germline V gene data show CDR1 as DFQATT and CDR2 as SNEGSKA (reference sequence). V dropped 1 base and J dropped 0 bases, with 6 bases sitting between them. The CDR3 is made up of 13 amino acids.

This sequence joins TRBV29-1 and TRBJ1-2, with D perhaps TRBD1 (6 bases). V lost 3 bases, J lost 0 bases, and 17 bases lay in between. There are 16 residues in the CDR3. CDR1 SQVTM and CDR2 ANQGSEA come from the germline V gene. The CDR3 DNA is TGCAGCGTTGAGCTCAGGGGCGGGGGAGCTAACTATGGCTACACCTTC. Its protein is CSVELRGGGANYGYTF.

The chain couples TRBV28 to TRBJ2-3, with D unresolved. Per the germline V gene, CDR1 is MDHEN and CDR2 is SYDVKM. Trimming left V 4 bases short and J 6 bases short, with 11 bases between. The CDR3 extends over 13 amino acids. The DNA of the CDR3 is TGTGCCAGCAGTTCCCCCCTAGGGGATACGCAGTATTTT. Its translation is CASSSPLGDTQYF.

J is TRBJ2-7 and V is TRBV4-3; unclear D gene. Trimming cost V 2 bases and J 2 bases, with 7 bases left between them. The CDR3 spans 13 residues. The V gene's germline CDR1 is LGHNA and CDR2 YSLEER. Here the CDR3 DNA reads TGCGCCAGCAGCCAATCCTTAGCCTACGAGCAGTACTTC. Residues: CASSQSLAYEQYF.

The sample holds one count of this clonotype. The CDR3 protein is CAISESWVKAEAFF. The CDR3, as DNA: TGTGCCATCAGTGAGTCTTGGGTGAAGGCTGAAGCTTTCTTT. V usage is TRBV10-3 and J usage is TRBJ1-1; D remains unclear. V was trimmed by 0 bases and J by 6 bases, leaving 11 bases between them. CDR1 and CDR2 from the germline V gene are ENHRY and SYGVKD. The CDR3 consists of 14 residues.

The gene calls are TRBV6-1 and TRBJ1-5, with TRBD1 matching over 7 bases. Trimming removed 4 bases from V and 5 bases from J; junction bases left unmatched: 2. The CDR3 runs 13 residues. CDR1 and CDR2 from the germline V gene are MNHNS and SASEGT. This CDR3 is CASSGRGHQPQHF. In DNA, the CDR3 is TGTGCCAGCAGTGGGAGGGGGCATCAGCCCCAGCATTTT.